The 5 T cell receptor beta chains given below trace back to one sample, sequenced in a study of T cell responses to AZD1222 COVID-19 vaccine. Assay used: immunoSEQ multiplex PCR; TCRdb lists only in-frame clones, some missing. Of under 150,000 clones in the sample, roughly nine tenths were seen once. The source material was peripheral blood, sampled on day 0 of AZD1222 vaccination. Source of these receptors: an adult in good health.

The gene calls are TRBV29-1 and TRBJ2-5; tentatively, D is TRBD1 (6 bases). The CDR3 runs to 13 residues. V was shortened by 6 bases and J by 2 bases, with 13 bases between the two germline ends. Looked up from germline, CDR1 is SQVTM and CDR2 is ANQGSEA. Written as DNA, the CDR3 is TGCAGCGTCAACGGACAGATACAAGAGACCCAGTACTTC. Its protein product is CSVNGQIQETQYF. The full variable domain, its missing parts supplied by reference TRBV29-1 and TRBJ2-5, is SAVISQKPSRDICQRGTSLTIQCQVDSQVTMMFWYRQQPGQSLTLIATANQGSEATYESGFVIDKFPISRPNLTFSTLTVSNMSPEDSSIYLCSVNGQIQETQYFGPGTRLLVL.

The chain employs TRBV3-1 (or the pseudogene TRBV3-2) and TRBJ2-2; 13 nucleotides agree with TRBD2. The V gene end was trimmed by 4 bases and the J gene end by 6 bases; junction bases not matched to a gene: 5. The CDR3 sequence is 16 residues long. Germline loops: CDR1 LGHDT, CDR2 YNNKEL (reference sequence). The CDR3 DNA is TGTGCCAGCAGCCCCGGGACTAGCGGGATGTCCGGGGAGCTGTTTTTT. This sequence encodes CASSPGTSGMSGELFF.

The chain employs TRBV5-8 and TRBJ1-2; D not resolved. CDR1 SGHTS and CDR2 YDEGEE come from the germline V gene. The CDR3 consists of 13 residues. Trimming left V 0 bases short and J 1 base short, with 4 bases between. In nucleotides, the CDR3 is TGTGCCAGCAGCTTGGCCCTTAACTATGGCTACACCTTC. As protein: CASSLALNYGYTF.

The gene calls are TRBV2 and TRBJ1-2, with TRBD1 matching 7 bases. The CDR3 is made up of 12 amino acids. J was trimmed by 6 bases and V by 11 bases; bases with no gene match: 9. Germline loops: CDR1 SNHLY, CDR2 FYNNEI. CDR3 sequence: CASNDRVHGYTF. The CDR3 DNA reads as TGTGCCTCCAATGACAGGGTGCATGGCTACACCTTC.

In this sample, this clone turned up once. This sequence joins TRBV15 and TRBJ2-7, with TRBD2 matching 11 bases. The CDR3 has 15 amino acids. CDR1 is LNHNV, CDR2 YYDKDF, per germline (reference sequence). With 3 bases clipped from V and 3 bases from J, the junction kept 4 bases outside the gene matches. The CDR3 DNA sequence: TGTGCCACCAGCAGCCCCGGGACTAGCGGCTACGAGCAGTACTTC. It specifies CATSSPGTSGYEQYF.